What follows is one T cell receptor beta chain and its context. Antigen: not known. With 3 bases removed from V and 4 bases from J, the gap between germline ends came to 16 bases. From germline, CDR1 is SGHDN and CDR2 FVKESK. This CDR3 is built from 17 residues. TCRalpha and TCRbeta libraries used 5'RACE with constant-segment primers and UMIs. TCRdb ran MiXCR on the 5' RACE reads and lists one entry per CDR3 protein. The sample contains around 340,000 distinct CDR3 sequences, about an eighth of which appear only once. The sample is drawn from a study of T-cell memory formation after mild COVID-19. Study-wide results and limits: Contracting clones localized mainly to CM and EM when CD4+ and mainly to EMRA when CD8+. Later expanders leaned toward CD4+, whereas clones contracting from day 15 to 85 were balanced CD4/CD8.

Sequencing was done on a sample of PBMCs or a T cell subset sorted from them (not recorded which). The sequence was obtained from a man aged 18 to 30 who had mild COVID-19 (a few samples of this study predate the infection). Cell type and time point are not known. The chain recombines TRBV14 with TRBJ1-6; a possible D gene is TRBD1 (5 bases). The chain's CDR3 is CASSHGGATHYNSPLHF. CDR3 DNA: TGTGCCAGCAGCCACGGGGGAGCTACCCATTATAATTCACCCCTCCACTTT.